What follows describes a single T cell receptor beta chain. In the original processing: Amplification of reference gene primers was used by the study to estimate nucleated cell counts. Assay: immunoSEQ multiplex PCR; the TCRdb copy retains only in-frame clones and omits some. V and J calls and clone size follow that table, whereas D and trimming were derived from the DNA. The sample has around 45,000 clones, 86% seen once. The entry originates in a study of blood T cell repertoires in COVID-19. At the level of the study: Samples taken during acute and convalescent COVID-19 were collected in the United States, Italy and Spain. T cells, B-cell-depleted T cells, or PBMCs supplied cDNA or gDNA.

The CDR3 covers 18 residues. This clonotype originated in a man in his fifties or sixties with active or convalescent COVID-19. Input material: peripheral blood. V and J are TRBV12-2 and TRBJ2-7; TRBD1, the table's D call, lacks a check against the DNA. TRBV12-2 counts as a pseudogene. This CDR3 reads CASRLATRHRGRKYEQYF. The CDR3 bases are TGTGCAAGTCGCTTAGCCACTAGGCACAGGGGGCGCAAGTACGAGCAGTACTTC.